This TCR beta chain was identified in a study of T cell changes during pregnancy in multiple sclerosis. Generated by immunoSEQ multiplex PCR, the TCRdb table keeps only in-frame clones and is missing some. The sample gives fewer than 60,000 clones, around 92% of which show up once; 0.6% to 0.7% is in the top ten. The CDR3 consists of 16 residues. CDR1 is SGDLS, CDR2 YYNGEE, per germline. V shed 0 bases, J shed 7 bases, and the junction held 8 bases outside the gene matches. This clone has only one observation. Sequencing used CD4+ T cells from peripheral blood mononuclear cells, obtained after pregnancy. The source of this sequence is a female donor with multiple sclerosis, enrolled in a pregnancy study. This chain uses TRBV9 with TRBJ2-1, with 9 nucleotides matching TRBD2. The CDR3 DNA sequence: TGTGCCAGCAGCGTAGCAAGCGGGGGGTTACAGAATGAGCAGTTCTTC. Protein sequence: CASSVASGGLQNEQFF.